This T cell receptor beta chain comes out of a study of T cell changes during pregnancy in multiple sclerosis. Sequenced by immunoSEQ multiplex PCR; TCRdb stores in-frame clones only, minus some. The sample consists of some 39,000 clones, 90% to 95% of them appearing once. The CDR3 is made up of 17 amino acids. The V gene's germline CDR1 is MNHEY and CDR2 SMNVEV (reference sequence). The ends lost 8 bases at V and 7 bases at J; junction bases unmatched: 22. This TCR was recovered from a female donor in good health, enrolled as a control in a pregnancy study. V gene TRBV27 combines with J gene TRBJ1-2; 7 bases are shared with TRBD1. This material consisted of CD4+ T cells from peripheral blood mononuclear cells, taken in the second trimester of pregnancy. DNA for the CDR3: TGTGCCAGCGTGTCGGGTAAGGTACAGGGGATTGGGTCTGGCTACACCTTC. Amino acids: CASVSGKVQGIGSGYTF.